The 15 T cell receptor beta chains given below trace back to one sample, sequenced in a study of PD-1 blockade in classical Hodgkin lymphoma. The repertoire was sequenced with immunoSEQ multiplex PCR; TCRdb's copy has only in-frame clones and lacks some. Among 45,000 to 60,000 clones, approximately 91% were seen once, and the ten largest hold roughly 5.3%. The time point: newly diagnosed, previously untreated cHL patient sample. Material for sequencing was peripheral blood mononuclear cells (PBMCs). Receptors originate from a human donor with classical Hodgkin lymphoma.

The chain carries TRBV9 and TRBJ2-5; 7 bases are shared with TRBD1. CDR3 size: 13 residues. Trimming at V came to 5 bases and at J to 3 bases, leaving 4 bases not matched to a gene. The germline V gene has CDR1 SGDLS and CDR2 YYNGEE. In DNA form, the CDR3 reads TGTGCCAGCAGGGGGACAGCAGAAGAGACCCAGTACTTC. This sequence encodes CASRGTAEETQYF.

This clone was seen only once. The chain is built from TRBV6-1 and TRBJ1-3, with no clear D. Trimming stripped 5 bases from V and 2 bases from J, with 4 bases between. The CDR3 is 12 amino acids. Germline V gene sequence: CDR1 MNHNS, CDR2 SASEGT. The CDR3, as DNA: TGTGCCAGCAGTTTCCCTGGAAACACCATATATTTT. Amino acid sequence: CASSFPGNTIYF.

The table lists this clone with a few counts. The genes are TRBV7-6 and TRBJ1-5; TRBD1 agrees at 8 bases. Trimming cost V 8 bases and J 3 bases; bases outside gene matches: 3. This CDR3 is built from 13 residues. Germline CDR1 is SGHVS and CDR2 is FNYEAQ. CDR3 sequence: CASQTGANQPQHF. The DNA of the CDR3 is TGTGCCAGCCAGACAGGGGCCAATCAGCCCCAGCATTTT.

The chain has TRBV5-4 and TRBJ2-7; maybe TRBD2 (6 bases). Germline loops: CDR1 SGHNT, CDR2 YYREEE (reference sequence). V was clipped by 3 bases and J by 2 bases, with 12 bases between them. The CDR3 has 14 amino acids. CDR3 region: CASSYPGVPYEQYV. The CDR3 bases are TGTGCCAGCAGCTATCCGGGAGTCCCCTACGAGCAGTACGTC.

This chain uses TRBV23-1 with TRBJ2-7; possibly TRBD1 for D (5 bases). TRBV23-1 is filed as an ORF, its function uncertain. The CDR3 runs to 14 residues. The germline V and J ends were trimmed by 0 bases and 5 bases, with 11 bases remaining between them. The CDR3 nucleotides read TGCGCCAGCAGTCAATCGAACAGGCCCCACGAGCAGTACGTC. It is translated as CASSQSNRPHEQYV.

This clone was detected only a few times. The chain employs TRBV6-1 and TRBJ1-1; maybe TRBD1 (6 bases). CDR1 is MNHNS, CDR2 SASEGT, per germline. CDR3 size: 12 residues. Trimming cost V 5 bases and J 10 bases, with 14 bases left between them. CDR3 sequence reads: CASSRGGIGAFF. The CDR3 DNA follows: TGTGCCAGCAGTCGAGGGGGAATTGGAGCTTTCTTT.

This chain connects TRBV5-8 to TRBJ2-5; 8 nucleotides align to TRBD1. The CDR3 contains 14 residues. The J segment lost 5 bases and the V segment lost 4 bases, leaving 7 bases of the junction unmatched. Germline CDR1 and CDR2: SGHTS and YDEGEE. The CDR3 nucleotides are TGTGCCAGCAGCCGCTGGACAGGGAGGGAGACCCAGTACTTC. Translated, it gives CASSRWTGRETQYF. The whole variable domain, filled in from reference TRBV5-8 and TRBJ2-5, reads EAGVTQSPTHLIKTRGQQATLRCSPISGHTSVYWYQQALGLGLQFLLWYDEGEERNRGNFPPRFSGRQFPNYSSELNVNALELEDSALYLCASSRWTGRETQYFGPGTRLLVL.

The chain recombines TRBV6-1 with TRBJ2-7; 7 nucleotides line up with TRBD2. V lost 7 bases and J lost 2; bases outside the gene matches: 2. Germline loops: CDR1 MNHNS, CDR2 SASEGT. CDR3 length: 12 amino acids. The CDR3 DNA sequence: TGTGCCAGCACAAGCGGGACCTACGAGCAGTACTTC. Translation: CASTSGTYEQYF.

The chain links TRBV11-2 to TRBJ2-5, with unresolved D. The length of the CDR3 is 17 residues. V gave up 5 bases and J gave up 0 bases, with 19 bases separating them. Germline CDR1 reads SGHAT; CDR2 reads FQNNGV. The DNA of the CDR3 is TGTGCCAGCAGCCCGCGTTCCGGCAGACCTAACCAAGAGACCCAGTACTTC. It specifies CASSPRSGRPNQETQYF.

The chain employs TRBV19 and TRBJ1-4; D is ambiguous. V lost 1 base, J lost 0 bases, and 6 bases lay in between. The V gene's germline CDR1 is LNHDA and CDR2 SQIVND (reference sequence). CDR3 size: 15 residues. The CDR3 sequence is CASSIGTSTNEKLFF. In DNA form, the CDR3 reads TGTGCCAGTAGTATAGGCACCTCAACTAATGAAAAACTGTTTTTT.

The rearrangement links TRBV20-1 to TRBJ1-2; D is uncertain. Trimming took 5 bases from V and 4 from J, leaving 8 bases between them. The CDR3 is 11 residues long. Germline CDR1 DFQATT, CDR2 SNEGSKA (reference sequence). This CDR3 is CSASPSYGYTF. CDR3 nucleotide sequence: TGCAGTGCTTCCCCGAGCTATGGCTACACCTTC.

The V call is TRBV5-5, the J call TRBJ2-7; D remains ambiguous. Trimming pared 0 bases from V and 3 bases from J, leaving 13 bases between. The CDR3 is 15 residues long. Germline V gene data show CDR1 as SGHKS and CDR2 as YYEKEE (reference sequence). The CDR3 loop is CASSLEISGLYEQYV. The CDR3 nucleotides read TGTGCCAGCAGCTTGGAGATTTCGGGCCTCTACGAGCAGTACGTC.

The chain combines TRBV19 with TRBJ1-5, with no clear D. V lost 5 bases and J lost 6, with 8 bases in between. This CDR3 is built from 12 residues. Germline V gene lookup returns CDR1 LNHDA and CDR2 SQIVND (reference sequence). The CDR3 sequence is CASSPRGQPQHF. As DNA, the CDR3 is TGTGCCAGTAGTCCCCGGGGTCAGCCCCAGCATTTT. The full variable domain, its missing parts supplied by reference TRBV19 and TRBJ1-5, is DGGITQSPKYLFRKEGQNVTLSCEQNLNHDAMYWYRQDPGQGLRLIYYSQIVNDFQKGDIAEGYSVSREKKESFPLTVTSAQKNPTAFYLCASSPRGQPQHFGDGTRLSIL.

The V and J genes are TRBV6-1 and TRBJ2-7; 14 bases map to TRBD2. V lost 6 bases and J lost 5; bases outside the gene matches: 3. CDR1 and CDR2 from the germline V gene are MNHNS and SASEGT. The CDR3 totals 14 residues. In nucleotides, the CDR3 is TGTGCCAGCAGGGGACTAGCGGGAGCAAACGAGCAGTACTTC. It specifies CASRGLAGANEQYF.

V and J are TRBV19 and TRBJ1-2, with D possibly being TRBD1 (6 bases). This CDR3 is 15 amino acids long. V shed 8 bases and J shed 8 bases, with 24 bases lying between them. Germline loops: CDR1 LNHDA, CDR2 SQIVND (reference sequence). CDR3 in DNA: TGTGCCAGTCTCCGCCAACAGGGTTCGACTCGCGGCTACACCTTC. Translating it yields CASLRQQGSTRGYTF.